The TCR beta chain described here comes from a study of shared clonotypes between healthy human individuals. CDR3 length: 14 amino acids. The V gene's germline CDR1 is SQVTM and CDR2 ANQGSEA. Deletions cut 6 bases from V and 0 bases from J, with 14 bases between. Profiled with immunoSEQ multiplex PCR; TCRdb holds only in-frame clones, not every one. The sample lists about 490,000 clones; less than 80% were seen once. The rearrangement links TRBV29-1 to TRBJ1-1; the D is unclear. Specimen: PBMCs. The clonotype originates from a woman aged 40 to 50 in good health. Some clones in this sample may be carry-over from other donors' samples. CDR3 loop: CSVYSGPMNTEAFF. The CDR3 nucleotides read TGCAGCGTGTATAGCGGTCCGATGAACACTGAAGCTTTCTTT.